What follows describes a single T cell receptor (beta chain). The record originates from a study of cytomegalovirus exposure and HLA in healthy donors. Trimming took off 2 bases at V and 5 bases at J, with 12 bases between the two ends. This CDR3 is 14 amino acids long. Germline V lookup: CDR1 MNHEY, CDR2 SMNVEV (reference sequence). With 60 Vbeta and 13 Jbeta primers, the PCR was carried out. The method was immunoSEQ multiplex PCR; TCRdb's version includes in-frame clones alone and lacks a portion of them. The sample consists of about 190,000 clones, 80% to 85% of them appearing once. The receptor comes from a young woman in good health and CMV-seropositive. The chain uses TRBV27 and TRBJ2-5, with a tentative D call TRBD2 (5 bases). The sequenced sample was PBMCs. CDR3 amino acids: CASSLARGKETQYF. Written as DNA, the CDR3 is TGTGCCAGCAGTTTAGCTCGAGGGAAGGAGACCCAGTACTTC.